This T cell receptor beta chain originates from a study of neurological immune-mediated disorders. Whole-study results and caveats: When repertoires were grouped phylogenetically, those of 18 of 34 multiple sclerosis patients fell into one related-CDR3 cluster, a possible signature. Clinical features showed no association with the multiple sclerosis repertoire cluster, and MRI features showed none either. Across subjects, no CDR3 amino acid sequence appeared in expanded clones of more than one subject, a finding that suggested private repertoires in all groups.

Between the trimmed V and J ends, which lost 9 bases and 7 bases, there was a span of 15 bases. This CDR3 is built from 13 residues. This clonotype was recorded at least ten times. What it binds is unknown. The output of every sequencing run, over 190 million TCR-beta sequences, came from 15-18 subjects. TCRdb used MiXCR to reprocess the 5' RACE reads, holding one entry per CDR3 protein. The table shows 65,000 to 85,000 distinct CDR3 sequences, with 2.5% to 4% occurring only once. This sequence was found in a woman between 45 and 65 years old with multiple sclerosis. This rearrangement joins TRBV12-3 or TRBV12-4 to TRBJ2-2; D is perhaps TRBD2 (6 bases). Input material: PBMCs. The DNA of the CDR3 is TGTGCCAGAGGCGGGCGGGAAGTCGGGGAGCTGTTTTTT. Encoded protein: CARGGREVGELFF.